The 8 T cell receptor beta chains given below trace back to one sample, sequenced in a study of early T cells in non-severe SARS-CoV-2 infection. Via MiXCR, TCRdb re-called the 5' RACE reads, giving one row per CDR3 protein. The sample contains approximately 71,000 distinct CDR3 sequences, less than 15% of which appear only once. The specimen sequenced was whole blood. Every receptor here comes from an adult who was a healthcare worker with PCR-confirmed SARS-CoV-2 infection or an uninfected control (not recorded which).

J is TRBJ2-3 and V is TRBV5-1; 9 bases align to TRBD2. The junction had 3 bases not matched to a gene; V was cut back by 4 bases and J by 0 bases. The CDR3 extends over 15 amino acids. Germline lookup yields CDR1 SGHRS and CDR2 YFSETQ. The CDR3: CASSLSGGSTDTQYF. The CDR3 bases are TGCGCCAGCAGCCTTAGCGGGGGAAGCACAGATACGCAGTATTTT.

V gene TRBV6-5 combines with J gene TRBJ1-1; 8 positions agree with TRBD1. This CDR3 has 15 residues. Germline loops: CDR1 MNHEY, CDR2 SVGAGI. Losses at the gene ends were 4 bases for V and 5 bases for J; bases not matched to a gene: 9. CDR3: CASSSQGARRTEAFF. DNA for the CDR3: TGTGCCAGCAGTTCCCAGGGGGCGCGAAGGACTGAAGCTTTCTTT.

The chain is built from TRBV18 and TRBJ1-1; 8 bases fit TRBD1. CDR1 is KGHSH, CDR2 LQKENI, per germline. The ends lost 4 bases at V and 1 base at J; junction bases unmatched: 5. This CDR3 region has 15 residues. Here the CDR3 DNA reads TGTGCCAGCTCACTGGCCGGGACAGGGAACACTGAAGCTTTCTTT. Translating gives CASSLAGTGNTEAFF.

This chain joins TRBV6-5 and TRBJ1-1; D is ambiguous. Germline assignment: CDR1 MNHEY and CDR2 SVGAGI. There are 12 residues in the CDR3. The V end was cut by 3 bases, the J end by 8 bases, with 10 bases between. CDR3 bases: TGTGCCAGCAGTTATTCCCCCGGGGAAGCTTTCTTT. Protein product: CASSYSPGEAFF.

This clonotype occurred many times. V and J are TRBV5-1 and TRBJ1-1, with a tentative D call TRBD1 (6 bases). The CDR3 loop spans 16 amino acids. The V end lost 7 bases, the J end lost 0 bases, and 19 bases lay between the germline ends. From germline, CDR1 is SGHRS and CDR2 YFSETQ. DNA for the CDR3: TGCGCCAGCCGGGGGCAGGAGGGTCTCATGAACACTGAAGCTTTCTTT. It translates to CASRGQEGLMNTEAFF.

This clonotype was picked up many times. The chain joins TRBV27 to TRBJ2-3; D call uncertain. The CDR3 has 14 residues. Looked up from germline, CDR1 is MNHEY and CDR2 is SMNVEV (reference sequence). Trimming shortened V by 3 bases and J by 1 base, and 8 bases separated the two germline ends. CDR3 DNA sequence: TGTGCCAGCAGTTTGAGACTCCGCACAGATACGCAGTATTTT. Protein product: CASSLRLRTDTQYF.

This clonotype was picked up a small number of times. This chain connects TRBV7-2 to TRBJ1-2; D unclear. The CDR3 has 13 amino acids. Between the trimmed V and J ends, which lost 2 bases and 4 bases, there was a span of 8 bases. CDR1 and CDR2 from the germline V gene are SGHTA and FQGNSA. The CDR3, as DNA: TGTGCCAGCAGCTTATACCTGGGCTATGGCTACACCTTC. This translates into CASSLYLGYGYTF.

This clonotype has a count of ten or more. The chain recombines TRBV4-3 with TRBJ1-1, with D tentatively TRBD1 (6 bases). The CDR3 runs to 17 residues. The V end was cut by 1 base, the J end by 1 base, with 16 bases between. From germline, CDR1 is LGHNA and CDR2 YSLEER. The CDR3 is CASSQVTGQTRNTEAFF. The DNA of the CDR3 is TGCGCCAGCAGCCAAGTGACAGGTCAAACCCGGAACACTGAAGCTTTCTTT.